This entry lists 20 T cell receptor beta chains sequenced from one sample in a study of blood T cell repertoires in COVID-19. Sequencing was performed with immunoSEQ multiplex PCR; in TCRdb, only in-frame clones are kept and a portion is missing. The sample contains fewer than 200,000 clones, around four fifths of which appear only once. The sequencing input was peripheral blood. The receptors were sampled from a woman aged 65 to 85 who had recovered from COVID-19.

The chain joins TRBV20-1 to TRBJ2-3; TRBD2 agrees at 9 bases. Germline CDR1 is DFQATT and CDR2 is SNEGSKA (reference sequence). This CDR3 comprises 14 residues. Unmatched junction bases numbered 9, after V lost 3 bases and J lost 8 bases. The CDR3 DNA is TGCAGTGCTAGTGCGGGGGGGCCGGTGGGTACGCAGTATTTT. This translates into CSASAGGPVGTQYF.

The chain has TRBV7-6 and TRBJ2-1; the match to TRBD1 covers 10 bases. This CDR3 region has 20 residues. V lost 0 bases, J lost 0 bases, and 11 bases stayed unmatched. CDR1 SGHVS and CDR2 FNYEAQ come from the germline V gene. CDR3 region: CASSLAWTGGEPSSYNEQFF. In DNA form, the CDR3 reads TGTGCCAGCAGCTTAGCGTGGACAGGGGGAGAACCCAGCTCCTACAATGAGCAGTTCTTC.

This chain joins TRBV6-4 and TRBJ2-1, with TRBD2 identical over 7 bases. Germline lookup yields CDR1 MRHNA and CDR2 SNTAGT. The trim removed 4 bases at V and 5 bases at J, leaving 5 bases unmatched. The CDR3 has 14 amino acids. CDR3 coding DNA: TGTGCCAGCAGTGGGGCGGGAGCCCACAATGAGCAGTTCTTC. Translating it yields CASSGAGAHNEQFF.

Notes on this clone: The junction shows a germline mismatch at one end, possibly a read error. CDR3 amino acids: CASSPGTGELF. The DNA for the CDR3 is TGTGCCAGCAGTCCCGGGACAGGGGAGCTCTTC. The chain employs TRBV6-6 and TRBJ2-1, with 10 bases identical to TRBD1. Germline loops: CDR1 MNHNY, CDR2 SVGAGI (reference sequence). There are 11 residues in the CDR3.

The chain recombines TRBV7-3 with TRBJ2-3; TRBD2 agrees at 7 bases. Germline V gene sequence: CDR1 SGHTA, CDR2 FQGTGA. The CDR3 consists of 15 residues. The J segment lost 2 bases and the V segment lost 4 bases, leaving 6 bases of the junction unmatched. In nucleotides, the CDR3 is TGTGCCAGCAGCTCCGTGGGGGGGACCACAGATACGCAGTATTTT. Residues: CASSSVGGTTDTQYF.

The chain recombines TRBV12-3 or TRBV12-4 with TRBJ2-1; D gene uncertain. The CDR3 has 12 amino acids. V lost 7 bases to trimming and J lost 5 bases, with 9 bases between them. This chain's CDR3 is CASTRSDNEQFF. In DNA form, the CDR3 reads TGTGCCAGCACCCGGTCCGACAATGAGCAGTTCTTC.

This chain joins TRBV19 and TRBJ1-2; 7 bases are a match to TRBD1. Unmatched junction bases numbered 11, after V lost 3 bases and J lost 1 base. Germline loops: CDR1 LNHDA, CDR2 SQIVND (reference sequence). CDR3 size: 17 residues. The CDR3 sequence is CASSIWDRDSLNYGYTF. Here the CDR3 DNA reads TGTGCCAGTAGTATTTGGGATCGGGACAGTCTTAACTATGGCTACACCTTC.

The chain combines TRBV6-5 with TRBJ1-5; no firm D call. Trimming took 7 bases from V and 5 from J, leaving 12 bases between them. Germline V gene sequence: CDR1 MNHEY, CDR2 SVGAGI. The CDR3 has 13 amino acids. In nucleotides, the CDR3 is TGTGCCAGCACTACGGGAGAGGATCAGCCCCAGCATTTT. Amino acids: CASTTGEDQPQHF.

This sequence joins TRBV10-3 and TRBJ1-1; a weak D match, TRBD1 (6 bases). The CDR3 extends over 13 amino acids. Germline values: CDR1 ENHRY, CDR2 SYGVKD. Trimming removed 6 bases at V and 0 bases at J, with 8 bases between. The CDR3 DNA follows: TGTGCCATCAGGCGGACAGTGAACACTGAAGCTTTCTTT. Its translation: CAIRRTVNTEAFF.

This CDR3 is CASIRGPRANYGYTF. For the CDR3, the DNA is TGTGCCAGCATCAGGGGCCCCCGAGCTAACTATGGCTACACCTTC. The chain uses TRBV7-2 and TRBJ1-2; tentative D call: TRBD1 (6 bases). Between the trimmed V and J ends, which lost 7 bases and 0 bases, there was a span of 15 bases. The CDR3 extends over 15 amino acids. The germline V gene has CDR1 SGHTA and CDR2 FQGNSA. Together with reference TRBV7-2 and TRBJ1-2, the CDR3 gives the full variable domain: GAGVSQSPSNKVTEKGKDVELRCDPISGHTALYWYRQSLGQGLEFLIYFQGNSAPDKSGLPSDRFSAERTGGSVSTLTIQRTQQEDSAVYLCASIRGPRANYGYTFGSGTRLTVV.

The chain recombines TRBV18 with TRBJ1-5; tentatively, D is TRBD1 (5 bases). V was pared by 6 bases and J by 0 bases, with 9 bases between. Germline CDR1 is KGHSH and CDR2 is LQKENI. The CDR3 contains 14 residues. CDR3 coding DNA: TGTGCCAGCTCGGCCGGGGGTAGCAATCAGCCCCAGCATTTT. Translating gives CASSAGGSNQPQHF.

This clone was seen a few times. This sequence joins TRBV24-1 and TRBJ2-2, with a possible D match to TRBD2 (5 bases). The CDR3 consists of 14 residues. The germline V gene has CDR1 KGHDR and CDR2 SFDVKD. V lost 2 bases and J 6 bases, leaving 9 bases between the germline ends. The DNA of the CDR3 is TGTGCCACCAGTGATTCTAACGGGGCCGGGGAGCTGTTTTTT. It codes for CATSDSNGAGELFF.

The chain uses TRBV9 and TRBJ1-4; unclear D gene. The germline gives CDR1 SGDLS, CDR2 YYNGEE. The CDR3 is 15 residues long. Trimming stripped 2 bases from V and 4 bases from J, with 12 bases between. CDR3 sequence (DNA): TGTGCCAGCAGCGTCGGGAACCCAAGTAATGAAAAACTGTTTTTT. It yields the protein CASSVGNPSNEKLFF.

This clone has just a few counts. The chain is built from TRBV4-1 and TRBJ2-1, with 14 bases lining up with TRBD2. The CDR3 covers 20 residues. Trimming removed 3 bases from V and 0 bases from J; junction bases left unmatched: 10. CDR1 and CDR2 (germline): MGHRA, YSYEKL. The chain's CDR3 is CASSHPPGLAGVSSYNEQFF. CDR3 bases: TGCGCCAGCAGCCACCCCCCGGGACTAGCGGGAGTCAGCTCCTACAATGAGCAGTTCTTC.

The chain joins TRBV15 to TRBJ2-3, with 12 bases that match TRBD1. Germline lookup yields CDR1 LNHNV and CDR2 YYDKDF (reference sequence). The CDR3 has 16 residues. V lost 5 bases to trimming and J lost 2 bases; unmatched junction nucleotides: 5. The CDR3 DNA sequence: TGTGCCACCAGCCCCCGGGACAGGGGGCTCACAGATACGCAGTATTTT. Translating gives CATSPRDRGLTDTQYF.

The CDR3 protein is CASSDREEYF. CDR3 sequence (DNA): TGTGCCAGCAGCGACCGGGAGGAGTACTTC. The V gene is TRBV3-1 (or the pseudogene TRBV3-2), the J gene TRBJ2-7; 7 nucleotides match TRBD2. The CDR3 contains 10 residues. Trimming at V came to 5 bases and at J to 11 bases, leaving 3 bases not matched to a gene. Germline values: CDR1 LGHDT, CDR2 YNNKEL (reference sequence).

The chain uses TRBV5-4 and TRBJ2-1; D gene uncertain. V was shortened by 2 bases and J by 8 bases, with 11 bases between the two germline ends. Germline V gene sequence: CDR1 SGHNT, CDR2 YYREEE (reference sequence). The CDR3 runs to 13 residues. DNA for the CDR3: TGTGCCAGCAGCTTCGATAGCCTGGATGAGCAGTTCTTC. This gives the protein CASSFDSLDEQFF.

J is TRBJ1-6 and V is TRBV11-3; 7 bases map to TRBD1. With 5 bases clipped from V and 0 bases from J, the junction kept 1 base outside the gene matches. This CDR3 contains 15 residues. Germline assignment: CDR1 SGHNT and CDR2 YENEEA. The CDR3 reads CASSRDSSYNSPLHF. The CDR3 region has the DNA TGTGCCAGCAGCCGGGACAGCTCCTATAATTCACCCCTCCACTTT. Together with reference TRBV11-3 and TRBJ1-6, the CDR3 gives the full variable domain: EAGVVQSPRYKIIEKKQPVAFWCNPISGHNTLYWYLQNLGQGPELLIRYENEEAVDDSQLPKDRFSAERLKGVDSTLKIQPAELGDSAVYLCASSRDSSYNSPLHFGNGTRLTVT.

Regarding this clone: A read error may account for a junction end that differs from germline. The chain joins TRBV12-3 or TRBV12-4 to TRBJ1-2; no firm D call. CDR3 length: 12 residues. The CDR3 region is CASSLVRSGTAF. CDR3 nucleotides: TGTGCCAGCAGTTTAGTGAGGTCGGGTACCGCCTTC.

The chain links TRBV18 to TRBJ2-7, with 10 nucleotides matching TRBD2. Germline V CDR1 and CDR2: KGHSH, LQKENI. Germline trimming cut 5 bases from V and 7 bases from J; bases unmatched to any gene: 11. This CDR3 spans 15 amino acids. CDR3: CASSSTIAGGREQYF. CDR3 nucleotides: TGTGCCAGCTCATCGACTATAGCGGGGGGTCGGGAGCAGTACTTC.